Below are 23 T cell receptor beta chains sequenced from a single sample in a study of cytomegalovirus exposure and HLA in healthy donors (dated by TCRdb to about 2017). Library preparation used the immunoSEQ multiplex PCR assay. TCRdb retrieved this table from immuneACCESS and kept in-frame rearrangements only. Not all clones are present; in checked studies, unresolved V genes account for under half, and no reason is known for the remainder. This sample is represented by 150,000 to 200,000 clones; 85% of them were singletons. The ten largest clones represent about 17% of the sample. Sequenced sample: PBMCs. The receptors derive from a man younger than 35 in good health and CMV-seropositive.

V is TRBV30 and J is TRBJ1-3; D possibly corresponds to TRBD1 (5 bases). CDR3 size: 13 residues. With 4 bases removed from V and 2 bases from J, the gap between germline ends came to 9 bases. Germline CDR1 reads GTSNPN; CDR2 reads SVGIG (reference sequence). The CDR3 here is CAWNPGAGNTIYF. The CDR3, as DNA: TGTGCCTGGAATCCGGGGGCTGGAAACACCATATATTTT.

The chain is built from TRBV10-3 and TRBJ1-2, with 10 bases aligning to TRBD1. The junction had 12 bases not matched to a gene; V was cut back by 3 bases and J by 8 bases. Germline lookup yields CDR1 ENHRY and CDR2 SYGVKD. This CDR3 is built from 16 residues. The CDR3 coding sequence is TGTGCCATCAGTGATACCGGGACAGGGGAGGGGGACGGCTACACCTTC. Translation: CAISDTGTGEGDGYTF.

V and J are TRBV28 and TRBJ1-6; TRBD1 aligns across 7 bases. CDR3 length: 15 amino acids. Germline lookup yields CDR1 MDHEN and CDR2 SYDVKM. V was pared by 8 bases and J by 6 bases, with 10 bases of the junction left unmatched. CDR3 nucleotides: TGTGCCAGCCGGGAACAGGGGAGTCGTAATTCACCCCTCCACTTT. Translation: CASREQGSRNSPLHF.

Worth noting for this clone: This CDR3 is also generated by other DNA sequences in the sample. V gene TRBV5-1 combines with J gene TRBJ1-3; maybe TRBD1 (6 bases). From germline, CDR1 is SGHRS and CDR2 YFSETQ. V dropped 4 bases and J dropped 4 bases, with 12 bases sitting between them. The CDR3 runs 14 residues. CDR3 coding DNA: TGCGCCAGCAGCCTCACAGGGTCCGGAAACACCATATATTTT. This sequence encodes CASSLTGSGNTIYF. Supplemented by reference TRBV5-1 and TRBJ1-3, the full variable domain reads KAGVTQTPRYLIKTRGQQVTLSCSPISGHRSVSWYQQTPGQGLQFLFEYFSETQRNKGNFPGRFSGRQFSNSRSEMNVSTLELGDSALYLCASSLTGSGNTIYFGEGSWLTVV.

The sample holds one count of this clone. The chain couples TRBV27 to TRBJ2-7; TRBD2 aligns across 9 bases. Germline V gives CDR1 MNHEY, CDR2 SMNVEV (reference sequence). J gave up 5 bases and V 2 bases, and 4 bases lay outside the gene matches. The CDR3 runs 14 residues. The CDR3 nucleotides are TGTGCCAGCAGTTTACGCGGGAGGGTCAACGAGCAGTACTTC. It is translated as CASSLRGRVNEQYF.

The CDR3, as DNA: TGTGCCAGCAGCTCGACGACGAGGACAGATACGCAGTATTTT. The encoded protein is CASSSTTRTDTQYF. The chain links TRBV5-4 to TRBJ2-3; D is ambiguous. The length of the CDR3 is 14 residues. Germline loops: CDR1 SGHNT, CDR2 YYREEE (reference sequence). V lost 3 bases, J lost 3 bases, and 11 bases lay in between.

This sequence joins TRBV30 and TRBJ2-7, with 8 nucleotides matching TRBD1. V was clipped by 2 bases and J by 5 bases; unmatched bases: 5. The germline V gene has CDR1 GTSNPN and CDR2 SVGIG (reference sequence). The CDR3 extends over 13 amino acids. In DNA, the CDR3 is TGTGCCTGGAGTTGGACAGGGAAGGACGAGCAGTACTTC. It translates to CAWSWTGKDEQYF.

This chain links TRBV5-1 with TRBJ1-2; D call uncertain. Trimming stripped 1 base from V and 4 bases from J, with 17 bases between. Germline CDR1 reads SGHRS; CDR2 reads YFSETQ. The CDR3 has 16 amino acids. The DNA of the CDR3 is TGCGCCAGCAGCTTGAGTAGTTCCGGAGGCCCCTATGGCTACACCTTC. This translates into CASSLSSSGGPYGYTF.

This rearrangement joins TRBV19 to TRBJ1-4, with 7 nucleotides matching TRBD1. Losses at the gene ends were 5 bases for V and 4 bases for J; bases not matched to a gene: 7. This CDR3 is 15 amino acids long. Germline V gives CDR1 LNHDA, CDR2 SQIVND (reference sequence). The chain's CDR3 is CASSPRGTVNEKLFF. CDR3 in DNA: TGTGCCAGTAGTCCTAGAGGGACAGTTAATGAAAAACTGTTTTTT.

V is TRBV4-1 and J is TRBJ2-1; unclear D gene. Per the germline V gene, CDR1 is MGHRA and CDR2 is YSYEKL. There are 16 residues in the CDR3. Trimming removed 1 base at V and 2 bases at J, with 12 bases between. CDR3 protein: CASSQGHVAAYNEQFF. The CDR3 DNA reads TGCGCCAGCAGCCAAGGCCACGTGGCAGCCTACAATGAGCAGTTCTTC.

This clone was seen just once. The chain carries TRBV28 and TRBJ1-3; TRBD1 matches 8 bases. Germline CDR1 reads MDHEN; CDR2 reads SYDVKM. Trimming at V came to 4 bases and at J to 4 bases, leaving 3 bases not matched to a gene. The CDR3 sequence is 14 residues long. CDR3 loop: CASSSGGSGNTIYF. The CDR3 DNA reads TGTGCCAGCAGTTCAGGGGGCTCCGGAAACACCATATATTTT.

This chain joins TRBV9 and TRBJ2-1, with a tentative D call TRBD1 (7 bases). The CDR3 loop spans 15 amino acids. Per the germline V gene, CDR1 is SGDLS and CDR2 is YYNGEE. Trimming removed 0 bases from V and 4 bases from J, with 11 bases in between. In DNA form, the CDR3 reads TGTGCCAGCAGCGTAGAGGGGGCGGGATACAATGAGCAGTTCTTC. Its translation is CASSVEGAGYNEQFF.

The chain recombines TRBV4-1 with TRBJ1-2, with TRBD1 matching over 12 bases. The germline CDR1 and CDR2 sequences are MGHRA and YSYEKL. The CDR3 runs 18 residues. The V gene end was trimmed by 4 bases and the J gene end by 10 bases; junction bases not matched to a gene: 19. In DNA, the CDR3 is TGCGCCAGCAGCCCTGGGACAGGGGGCTATTCGGACCGCCTCTTCTACACCTTC. This encodes CASSPGTGGYSDRLFYTF.

The rearrangement links TRBV7-3 to TRBJ1-1; D perhaps matches TRBD1 (6 bases). The germline CDR1 and CDR2 sequences are SGHTA and FQGTGA. The CDR3 is 14 residues long. Deletions cut 6 bases from V and 6 bases from J, with 17 bases between. The CDR3 is CASSDGGGGSEAFF. CDR3 sequence (DNA): TGTGCCAGCAGTGACGGTGGGGGCGGCTCTGAAGCTTTCTTT.

Comment on this clone: Other DNA sequences in the sample encode the same CDR3. The genes are TRBV25-1 and TRBJ1-2; D ambiguous. The CDR3 consists of 14 residues. V gave up 3 bases and J gave up 3 bases, with 11 bases separating them. Germline V gene lookup returns CDR1 MGHDK and CDR2 SYGVNS. This CDR3 is CASSDPSRDYGYTF. CDR3 in DNA: TGTGCCAGCAGTGACCCCTCCCGGGACTATGGCTACACCTTC.

This sequence joins TRBV9 and TRBJ2-5; D gene uncertain. The V gene's germline CDR1 is SGDLS and CDR2 YYNGEE. Trimming cost V 0 bases and J 5 bases, with 11 bases left between them. The CDR3 is 14 residues long. DNA for the CDR3: TGTGCCAGCAGCGTAGAACAAGTTACGGAGACCCAGTACTTC. Translated, it gives CASSVEQVTETQYF.

This clone came up a few times. J is TRBJ2-7 and V is TRBV28, with 9 bases matching TRBD1. The CDR3 sequence is 16 residues long. Germline assignment: CDR1 MDHEN and CDR2 SYDVKM. V gave up 5 bases and J gave up 0 bases; unmatched junction bases: 8. The CDR3 reads CASSKGQGRSSYEQYF. The CDR3, as DNA: TGTGCCAGCAGTAAGGGACAGGGTCGAAGCTCCTACGAGCAGTACTTC.

The chain carries TRBV5-1 and TRBJ1-1; 7 positions agree with TRBD1. Germline loops: CDR1 SGHRS, CDR2 YFSETQ. CDR3 size: 14 residues. V was pared by 3 bases and J by 7 bases, with 9 bases of the junction left unmatched. The CDR3 bases are TGCGCCAGCAGCTATACAGGGGATTCAAATGAAGCTTTCTTT. Its protein is CASSYTGDSNEAFF.

This clone occurred a few times. The chain is built from TRBV6-5 and TRBJ1-1; 10 bases fit TRBD1. V lost 7 bases to trimming and J lost 0 bases; unmatched junction nucleotides: 5. The length of the CDR3 is 15 residues. CDR1 is MNHEY, CDR2 SVGAGI, per germline. CDR3 region: CASTLGQGMNTEAFF. For the CDR3, the DNA is TGTGCCAGCACCTTGGGACAGGGGATGAACACTGAAGCTTTCTTT.

The chain combines TRBV28 with TRBJ2-3; 15 bases map to TRBD2. Germline V gives CDR1 MDHEN, CDR2 SYDVKM. V lost 3 bases to trimming and J lost 3 bases; unmatched junction nucleotides: 4. CDR3 length equals 17 residues. Here the CDR3 reads CASSLGTSGRLTDTQYF. CDR3 in DNA: TGTGCCAGCAGTTTGGGGACTAGCGGGAGGTTGACAGATACGCAGTATTTT.

The chain recombines TRBV28 with TRBJ2-3; the match to TRBD2 covers 8 bases. V lost 4 bases to trimming and J lost 2 bases; unmatched junction nucleotides: 8. This CDR3 comprises 16 residues. In germline, CDR1 is MDHEN, CDR2 SYDVKM. The CDR3 sequence is CASSSLRRGVTDTQYF. CDR3 DNA: TGTGCCAGCAGTTCATTGAGGCGGGGGGTCACAGATACGCAGTATTTT.

The chain has TRBV7-3 and TRBJ2-3; D remains unclear. Germline CDR1 is SGHTA and CDR2 is FQGTGA. CDR3 length: 13 amino acids. Trimming removed 5 bases at V and 8 bases at J, with 14 bases between. CDR3 bases: TGTGCCAGCAGCCAGCTCGGCGGCGGTACGCAGTATTTT. It yields the protein CASSQLGGGTQYF.

This chain connects TRBV7-9 to TRBJ2-7; 8 bases agree with TRBD1. Germline lookup yields CDR1 SEHNR and CDR2 FQNEAQ (reference sequence). J gave up 4 bases and V 1 base, and 9 bases lay outside the gene matches. The CDR3 runs 16 residues. The CDR3: CASSLVDGQGRYEQYF. The CDR3 coding sequence is TGTGCCAGCAGCTTAGTTGACGGACAGGGAAGGTACGAGCAGTACTTC.